This TCR beta chain was sequenced in a study of T cells in Graves' hyperthyroidism and ophthalmopathy. As for the study in general: Any treatment followed the collection of peripheral blood at initial diagnosis.

Amplified regions were TCR beta CDR3 sequences from RNA transcripts. HTBI primers were the set used in a first-round RT-PCR of the TCR CDR3. MiXCR, run by TCRdb on the multiplex PCR reads, gives a single entry per CDR3 protein. In the table there are some 460,000 distinct CDR3 sequences, roughly 14% of which are singletons. Germline lookup yields CDR1 SNHLY and CDR2 FYNNEI. The CDR3 extends over 15 amino acids. This clonotype came up a few times. With a much larger clone just one base away, this may be a read error. Patients aged 18 to 65 with hyperthyroidism were newly diagnosed, with duration under 2 months.

Material: blood. The chain recombines TRBV2 with TRBJ1-5; the match to TRBD1 covers 8 bases. The sequence derives from a woman under 30 with Graves' hyperthyroidism. The CDR3 spells CASRDQGASNRPQHF. DNA of the CDR3: TGTGCCAGCAGGGATCAGGGGGCTAGCAATCGGCCCCAGCATTTT.